One sample yielded the 15 T cell receptor beta chains listed below, sequenced in a study of cytomegalovirus exposure and HLA in healthy donors. In the PCR, 60 Vbeta and 13 Jbeta primers were used. Profiling relied on immunoSEQ multiplex PCR, and the TCRdb table lists in-frame clones only, not all of them. Seen here are about 150,000 clones, over 65% observed once, and the top ten hold 2.1%. Sequenced material: PBMCs. The receptors come from a man aged 25-40 years in good health and CMV-seronegative.

The chain combines TRBV9 with TRBJ2-3; tentative D call: TRBD1 (6 bases). CDR3 size: 15 residues. V was shortened by 0 bases and J by 5 bases, with 13 bases between the two germline ends. Looked up from germline, CDR1 is SGDLS and CDR2 is YYNGEE. The CDR3 DNA reads as TGTGCCAGCAGCGTAGCTGGGACAACGGGAGATACGCAGTATTTT. It translates to CASSVAGTTGDTQYF.

The V and J genes are TRBV28 and TRBJ2-7, with 9 positions matching TRBD1. The CDR3 length is 13 residues. Germline V gene data show CDR1 as MDHEN and CDR2 as SYDVKM. V dropped 5 bases and J dropped 8; count of bases not matched to a gene: 7. The CDR3 spells CASSPQGAMQQYF. The CDR3 nucleotides are TGTGCCAGCAGTCCACAGGGGGCGATGCAGCAGTACTTC.

This clone was recorded once. The rearrangement uses TRBV5-4 and TRBJ1-1; TRBD1 is a possible D gene (5 bases). Germline lookup yields CDR1 SGHNT and CDR2 YYREEE (reference sequence). The CDR3 consists of 16 residues. Trimming took 2 bases from V and 0 from J, leaving 14 bases between them. In DNA form, the CDR3 reads TGTGCCAGCAGCTTCATGGGGGGAGTGGTGAACACTGAAGCTTTCTTT. It specifies CASSFMGGVVNTEAFF.

The V call is TRBV6-1, the J call TRBJ2-3; 11 bases map to TRBD2. The CDR3 runs to 16 residues. Per the germline V gene, CDR1 is MNHNS and CDR2 is SASEGT. Trimming cost V 2 bases and J 4 bases; bases outside gene matches: 5. The CDR3: CASSEQSSGGADTQYF. The DNA of the CDR3 is TGTGCCAGCAGTGAACAGAGTAGCGGGGGGGCAGATACGCAGTATTTT.

This chain links TRBV7-2 with TRBJ2-2; D remains unclear. The V gene lost 0 bases and the J gene lost 7 bases, with 3 bases spanning the gap. This CDR3 is 12 amino acids long. CDR1 is SGHTA and CDR2 is FQGNSA in the germline V gene. The CDR3 region is CASSLALGELFF. In DNA form, the CDR3 reads TGTGCCAGCAGCTTAGCACTCGGGGAGCTGTTTTTT. The variable domain in full, with the rest retrieved from reference TRBV7-2 and TRBJ2-2, is GAGVSQSPSNKVTEKGKDVELRCDPISGHTALYWYRQSLGQGLEFLIYFQGNSAPDKSGLPSDRFSAERTGGSVSTLTIQRTQQEDSAVYLCASSLALGELFFGEGSRLTVL.

This rearrangement joins TRBV29-1 to TRBJ1-2; TRBD1 matches at 7 bases. Germline lookup yields CDR1 SQVTM and CDR2 ANQGSEA. The CDR3 has 11 amino acids. The junction had 5 bases not matched to a gene; V was cut back by 6 bases and J by 7 bases. CDR3 nucleotide sequence: TGCAGCGTAGCGACAGGGTCTGGCTACACCTTC. Protein product: CSVATGSGYTF.

This chain connects TRBV9 to TRBJ2-5; no reliable D call. V was clipped by 3 bases and J by 4 bases, with 16 bases between them. This CDR3 contains 15 residues. Germline-derived CDR1 and CDR2 are SGDLS and YYNGEE. Written as DNA, the CDR3 is TGTGCCAGCAGCGACCCGAGATTAACGGGAGAGACCCAGTACTTC. Translation: CASSDPRLTGETQYF.

CDR3 sequence: CASSQVGQNGYTF. In nucleotides, the CDR3 is TGCGCCAGCAGCCAAGTCGGACAGAATGGCTACACCTTC. The rearrangement links TRBV4-3 to TRBJ1-2; TRBD1 is a possible D gene (6 bases). The CDR3 has 13 residues. CDR1 is LGHNA, CDR2 YSLEER, per germline. The V end was cut by 1 base, the J end by 6 bases, with 9 bases between.

This clone was seen only once. The chain uses TRBV11-3 and TRBJ2-3; perhaps TRBD1 as D (5 bases). This CDR3 contains 15 residues. Per germline, CDR1 SGHNT and CDR2 YENEEA. V was cut by 1 base and J by 1 base, with 9 bases left in between. DNA of the CDR3: TGTGCCAGCAGCTTAGGGGGCCTCGGCACAGATACGCAGTATTTT. It translates to CASSLGGLGTDTQYF.

The gene calls are TRBV2 and TRBJ2-3, with TRBD2 matching over 11 bases. V dropped 8 bases and J dropped 6; count of bases not matched to a gene: 10. From germline, CDR1 is SNHLY and CDR2 FYNNEI. CDR3 size: 15 residues. CDR3 amino acids: CASSWDSGGADTQYF. The DNA of the CDR3 is TGTGCCAGCTCCTGGGATAGCGGGGGGGCGGATACGCAGTATTTT.

The chain uses TRBV9 and TRBJ1-6; 8 nucleotides match TRBD1. Germline trimming cut 4 bases from V and 8 bases from J; bases unmatched to any gene: 8. Germline V CDR1 and CDR2: SGDLS, YYNGEE. The CDR3 is 15 residues long. CDR3 in DNA: TGTGCCAGCAGCACGAGGACAGGGTTTGATTCACCCCTCCACTTT. Amino acid sequence: CASSTRTGFDSPLHF.

The chain joins TRBV28 to TRBJ2-7; tentatively, D is TRBD2 (5 bases). The CDR3 loop spans 13 amino acids. Trimming took off 7 bases at V and 0 bases at J, with 10 bases between the two ends. From germline, CDR1 is MDHEN and CDR2 SYDVKM. CDR3 sequence (DNA): TGTGCCAGCAAGCGGAGCAGCTCCTACGAGCAGTACTTC. As protein: CASKRSSSYEQYF.

The chain combines TRBV5-6 with TRBJ1-2, with D perhaps matching TRBD1 (5 bases). Per the germline V gene, CDR1 is SGHDT and CDR2 is YYEEEE. The CDR3 consists of 15 residues. With 0 bases removed from V and 0 bases from J, the gap between germline ends came to 9 bases. CDR3 protein: CASSLVGASNYGYTF. CDR3 coding DNA: TGTGCCAGCAGCTTGGTTGGGGCGTCTAACTATGGCTACACCTTC.

Comment on this clone: One end of the junction is discordant with germline, which a read error may explain. This sequence joins TRBV5-4 and TRBJ1-2; 7 nucleotides match TRBD1. Per germline, CDR1 SGHNT and CDR2 YYREEE (reference sequence). CDR3 size: 12 residues. Written as DNA, the CDR3 is TGTGCCAGCAGCGGGCCGGACAGGCTCAGGGATTTC. It translates to CASSGPDRLRDF.

The sample holds one count of this clone. The genes are TRBV7-2 and TRBJ2-1; 9 nucleotides agree with TRBD2. Trimming took 4 bases from V and 3 from J; bases not matched to a gene: 4. This CDR3 spans 15 amino acids. CDR1 is SGHTA, CDR2 FQGNSA, per germline. The CDR3 sequence: CASSYAGGDYNEQFF. The CDR3, as DNA: TGTGCCAGCAGCTACGCGGGGGGGGACTACAATGAGCAGTTCTTC. Full variable domain (outside the CDR3, taken from reference TRBV7-2 and TRBJ2-1): GAGVSQSPSNKVTEKGKDVELRCDPISGHTALYWYRQSLGQGLEFLIYFQGNSAPDKSGLPSDRFSAERTGGSVSTLTIQRTQQEDSAVYLCASSYAGGDYNEQFFGPGTRLTVL.